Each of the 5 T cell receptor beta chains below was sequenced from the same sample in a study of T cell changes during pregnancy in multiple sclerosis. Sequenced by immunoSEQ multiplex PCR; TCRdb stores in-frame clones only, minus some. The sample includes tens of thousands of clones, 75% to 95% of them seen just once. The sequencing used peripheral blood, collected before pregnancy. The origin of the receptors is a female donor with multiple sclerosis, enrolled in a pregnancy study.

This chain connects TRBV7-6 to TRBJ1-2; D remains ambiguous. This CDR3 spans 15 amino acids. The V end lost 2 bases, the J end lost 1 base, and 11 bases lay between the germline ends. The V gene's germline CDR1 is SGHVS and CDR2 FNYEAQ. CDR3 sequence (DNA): TGTGCCAGCAGCTTAAGAGGCAGCCTTAACTATGGCTACACCTTC. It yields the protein CASSLRGSLNYGYTF.

In nucleotides, the CDR3 is TGTGCCAGCAGTGGTTGGCCGGACAGGGATGTGTTAAAGACCCAGTACTTC. Protein: CASSGWPDRDVLKTQYF. This chain joins TRBV25-1 and TRBJ2-5, with TRBD1 matching 8 bases. There are 17 residues in the CDR3. Looked up from germline, CDR1 is MGHDK and CDR2 is SYGVNS. The V segment lost 4 bases and the J segment 6 bases; nucleotides outside the gene matches: 16.

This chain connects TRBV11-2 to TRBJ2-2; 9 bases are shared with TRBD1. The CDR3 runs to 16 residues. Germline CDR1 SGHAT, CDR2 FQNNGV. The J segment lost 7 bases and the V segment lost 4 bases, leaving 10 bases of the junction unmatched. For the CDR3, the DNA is TGTGCCAGCAGCTCAATGGGGCGACAGGGGGGCGGGGAGCTGTTTTTT. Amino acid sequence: CASSSMGRQGGGELFF.

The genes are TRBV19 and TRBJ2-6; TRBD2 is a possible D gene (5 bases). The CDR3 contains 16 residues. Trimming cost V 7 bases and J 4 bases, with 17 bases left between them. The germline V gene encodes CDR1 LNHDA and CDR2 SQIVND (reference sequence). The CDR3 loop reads CASTSGIGWGANVLTF. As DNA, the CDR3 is TGTGCCAGTACCTCGGGGATCGGGTGGGGGGCCAACGTCCTGACTTTC.

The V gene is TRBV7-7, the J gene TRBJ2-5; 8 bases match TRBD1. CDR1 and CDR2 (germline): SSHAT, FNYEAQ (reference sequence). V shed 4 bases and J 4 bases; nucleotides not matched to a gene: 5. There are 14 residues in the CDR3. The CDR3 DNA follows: TGTGCCAGCAGCTCGGACAGGGTTGGAGAGACCCAGTACTTC. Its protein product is CASSSDRVGETQYF.